Listed here is a single T cell receptor beta chain. These data come from a study of blood T cell repertoires in COVID-19. Study-wide background: Specimens from acute and convalescent COVID-19 originated in the United States, Italy and Spain. The analysed material was cDNA or gDNA that came from T cells, B-cell-depleted T cells, or PBMCs.

Sequencing used immunoSEQ multiplex PCR; TCRdb keeps in-frame clones, though not all of them. In the table there are 150,000 to 190,000 clones, 85% to 90% of which are singletons. Sample: peripheral blood. The sequence was collected from a middle-aged woman with acute or convalescent COVID-19.

This CDR3 reads CASSRPETLYSNQPQHF. The CDR3 bases are TGTGCCAGCAGCCGCCCGGAGACCCTTTATAGCAATCAGCCCCAGCATTTT. V usage is TRBV28 and J usage is TRBJ1-5; no clear D gene. Germline CDR1 and CDR2: MDHEN and SYDVKM. The CDR3 has 17 residues. V was pared by 6 bases and J by 0 bases, with 18 bases between.